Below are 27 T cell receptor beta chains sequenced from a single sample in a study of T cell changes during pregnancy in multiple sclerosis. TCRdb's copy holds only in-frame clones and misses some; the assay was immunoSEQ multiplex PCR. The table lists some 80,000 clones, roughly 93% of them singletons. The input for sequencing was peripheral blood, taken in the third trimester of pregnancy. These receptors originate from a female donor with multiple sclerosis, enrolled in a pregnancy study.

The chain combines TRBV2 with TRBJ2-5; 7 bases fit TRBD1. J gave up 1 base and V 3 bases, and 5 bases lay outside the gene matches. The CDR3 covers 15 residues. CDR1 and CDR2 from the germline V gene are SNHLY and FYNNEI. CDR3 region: CASSDSRDSQETQYF. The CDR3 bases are TGTGCCAGCAGTGACAGCCGGGACAGCCAAGAGACCCAGTACTTC.

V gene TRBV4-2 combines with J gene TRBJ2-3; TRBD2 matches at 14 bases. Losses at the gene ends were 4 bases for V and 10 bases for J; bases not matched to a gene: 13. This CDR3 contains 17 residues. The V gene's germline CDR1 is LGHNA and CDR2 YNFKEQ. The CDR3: CASSPAPRLAGGPAQYF. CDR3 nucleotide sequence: TGTGCCAGCAGCCCCGCCCCACGACTAGCGGGGGGGCCGGCGCAGTATTTT.

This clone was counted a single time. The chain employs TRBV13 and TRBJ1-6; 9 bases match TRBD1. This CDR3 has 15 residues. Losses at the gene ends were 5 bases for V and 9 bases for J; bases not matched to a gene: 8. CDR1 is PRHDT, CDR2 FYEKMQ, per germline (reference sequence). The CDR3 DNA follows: TGTGCCAGCAGCCTCGACAGGGGGATCAGTTCACCCCTCCACTTT. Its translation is CASSLDRGISSPLHF.

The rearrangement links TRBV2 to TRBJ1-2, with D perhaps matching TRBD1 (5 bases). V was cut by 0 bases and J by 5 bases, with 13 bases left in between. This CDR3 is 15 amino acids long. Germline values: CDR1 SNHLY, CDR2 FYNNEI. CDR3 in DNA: TGTGCCAGCAGTGAAGCGGGGGGGGTTCAGTATGGCTACACCTTC. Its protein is CASSEAGGVQYGYTF.

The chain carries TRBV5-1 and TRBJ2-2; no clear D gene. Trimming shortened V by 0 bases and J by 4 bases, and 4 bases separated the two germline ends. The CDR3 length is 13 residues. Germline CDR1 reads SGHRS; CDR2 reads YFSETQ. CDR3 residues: CASSLAVTGELFF. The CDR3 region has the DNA TGCGCCAGCAGCTTGGCGGTCACCGGGGAGCTGTTTTTT.

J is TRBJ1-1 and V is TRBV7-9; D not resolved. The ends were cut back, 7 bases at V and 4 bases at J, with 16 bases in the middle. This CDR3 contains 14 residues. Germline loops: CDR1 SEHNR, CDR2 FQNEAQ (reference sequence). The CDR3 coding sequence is TGTGCCAGCACGGTGCTCGTCCGGGGCACTGAAGCTTTCTTT. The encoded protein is CASTVLVRGTEAFF.

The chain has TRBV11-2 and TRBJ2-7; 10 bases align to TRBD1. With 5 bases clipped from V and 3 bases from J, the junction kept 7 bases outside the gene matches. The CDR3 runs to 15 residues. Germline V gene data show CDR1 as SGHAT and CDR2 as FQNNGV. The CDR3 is CASSLMTGGLYEQYF. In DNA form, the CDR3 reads TGTGCCAGCAGCCTCATGACAGGGGGCCTCTACGAGCAGTACTTC.

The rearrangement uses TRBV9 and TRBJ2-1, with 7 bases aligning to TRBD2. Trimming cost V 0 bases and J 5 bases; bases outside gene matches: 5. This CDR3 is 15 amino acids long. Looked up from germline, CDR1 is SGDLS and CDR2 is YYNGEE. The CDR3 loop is CASSVGGLVHNEQFF. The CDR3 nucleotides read TGTGCCAGCAGCGTAGGAGGACTAGTGCACAATGAGCAGTTCTTC.

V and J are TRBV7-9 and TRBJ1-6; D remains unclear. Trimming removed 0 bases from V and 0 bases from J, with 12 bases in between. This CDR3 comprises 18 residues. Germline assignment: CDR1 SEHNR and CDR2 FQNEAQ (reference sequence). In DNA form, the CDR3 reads TGTGCCAGCAGCTTAGCCCCTGTATCGAGCTCCTATAATTCACCCCTCCACTTT. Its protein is CASSLAPVSSSYNSPLHF. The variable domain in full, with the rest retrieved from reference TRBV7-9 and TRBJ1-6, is DTGVSQNPRHKITKRGQNVTFRCDPISEHNRLYWYRQTLGQGPEFLTYFQNEAQLEKSRLLSDRFSAERPKGSFSTLEIQRTEQGDSAMYLCASSLAPVSSSYNSPLHFGNGTRLTVT.

The CDR3 sequence is CASIKDRGATCGNTIYF. The CDR3 nucleotides are TGTGCCAGCATCAAGGACAGGGGAGCAACCTGTGGAAACACCATATATTTT. This chain connects TRBV12-1 to TRBJ1-3; the table calls TRBD1, which could not be checked here. TRBV12-1 is annotated as a pseudogene. The CDR3 is made up of 17 amino acids.

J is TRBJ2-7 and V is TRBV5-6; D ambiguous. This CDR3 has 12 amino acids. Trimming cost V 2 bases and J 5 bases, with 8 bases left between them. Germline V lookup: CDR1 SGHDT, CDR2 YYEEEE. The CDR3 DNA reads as TGTGCCAGCAGCTTTGGGCACCACGAGCAGTACTTC. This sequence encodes CASSFGHHEQYF.

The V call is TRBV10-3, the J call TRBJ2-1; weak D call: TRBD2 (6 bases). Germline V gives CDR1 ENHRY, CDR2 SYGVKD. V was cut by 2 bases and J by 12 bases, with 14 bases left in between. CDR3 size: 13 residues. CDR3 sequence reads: CAISEDRDFGQFF. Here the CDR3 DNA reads TGTGCCATCAGTGAGGACCGGGACTTTGGGCAGTTCTTC.

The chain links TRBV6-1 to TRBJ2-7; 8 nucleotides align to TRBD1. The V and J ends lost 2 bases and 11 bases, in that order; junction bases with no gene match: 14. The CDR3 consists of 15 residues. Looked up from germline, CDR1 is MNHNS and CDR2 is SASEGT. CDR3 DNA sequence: TGTGCCAGCAGTGAAAATTGGGGACAGGTGGGACCCGAGTACTTC. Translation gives CASSENWGQVGPEYF.

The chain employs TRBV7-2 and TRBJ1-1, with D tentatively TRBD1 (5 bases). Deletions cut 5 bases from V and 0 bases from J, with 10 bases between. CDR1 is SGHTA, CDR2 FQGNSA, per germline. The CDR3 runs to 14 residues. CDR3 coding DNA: TGTGCCAGCAGCACCCGACAGATGAACACTGAAGCTTTCTTT. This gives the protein CASSTRQMNTEAFF.

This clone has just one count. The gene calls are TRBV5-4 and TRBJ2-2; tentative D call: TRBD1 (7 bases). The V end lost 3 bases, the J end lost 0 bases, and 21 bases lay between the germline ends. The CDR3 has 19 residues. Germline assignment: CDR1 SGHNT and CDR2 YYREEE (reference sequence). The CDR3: CASSWGPRGVGSNTGELFF. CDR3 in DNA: TGTGCCAGCAGCTGGGGGCCCAGGGGGGTAGGATCGAACACCGGGGAGCTGTTTTTT.

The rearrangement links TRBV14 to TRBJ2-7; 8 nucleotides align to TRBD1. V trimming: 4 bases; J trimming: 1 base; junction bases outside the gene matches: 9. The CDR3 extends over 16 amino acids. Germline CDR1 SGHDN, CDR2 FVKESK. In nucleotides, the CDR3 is TGTGCCAGCAGCCCCCTTTCCGGGACAGGTTCCTACGAGCAGTACTTC. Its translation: CASSPLSGTGSYEQYF.

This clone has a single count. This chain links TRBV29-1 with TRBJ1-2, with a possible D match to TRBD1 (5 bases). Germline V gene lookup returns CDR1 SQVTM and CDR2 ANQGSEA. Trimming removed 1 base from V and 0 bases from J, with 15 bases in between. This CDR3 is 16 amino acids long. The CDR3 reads CSVEARPDRPNYGYTF. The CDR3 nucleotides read TGCAGCGTTGAAGCGAGGCCAGACAGACCTAACTATGGCTACACCTTC.

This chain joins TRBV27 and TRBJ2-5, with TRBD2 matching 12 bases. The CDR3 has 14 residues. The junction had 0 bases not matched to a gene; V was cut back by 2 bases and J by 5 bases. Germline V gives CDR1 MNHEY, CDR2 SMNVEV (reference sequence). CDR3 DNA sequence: TGTGCCAGCAGTTTACTAGCGGGGGGGGAGACCCAGTACTTC. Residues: CASSLLAGGETQYF.

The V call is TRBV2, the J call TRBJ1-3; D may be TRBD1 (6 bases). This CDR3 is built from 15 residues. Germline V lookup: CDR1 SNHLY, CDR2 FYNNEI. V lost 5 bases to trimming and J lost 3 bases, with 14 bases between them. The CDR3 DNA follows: TGTGCCAGCAGTACCAGCAGGGGCATTGGAAACACCATATATTTT. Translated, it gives CASSTSRGIGNTIYF. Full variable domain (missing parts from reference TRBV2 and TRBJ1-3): EPEVTQTPSHQVTQMGQEVILRCVPISNHLYFYWYRQILGQKVEFLVSFYNNEISEKSEIFDDQFSVERPDGSNFTLKIRSTKLEDSAMYFCASSTSRGIGNTIYFGEGSWLTVV.

DNA of the CDR3: TGTGCCAGCAGCCCCGGGGGAAACTCCTACAATGAGCAGTTCTTC. Translating it yields CASSPGGNSYNEQFF. V is TRBV7-3 and J is TRBJ2-1; tentatively, D is TRBD2 (6 bases). The ends were cut back, 5 bases at V and 0 bases at J, with 11 bases in the middle. CDR3 length: 15 amino acids. From germline, CDR1 is SGHTA and CDR2 FQGTGA. Drawing the rest from reference TRBV7-3 and TRBJ2-1, the complete variable domain is GAGVSQTPSNKVTEKGKYVELRCDPISGHTALYWYRQSLGQGPEFLIYFQGTGAADDSGLPNDRFFAVRPEGSVSTLKIQRTERGDSAVYLCASSPGGNSYNEQFFGPGTRLTVL.

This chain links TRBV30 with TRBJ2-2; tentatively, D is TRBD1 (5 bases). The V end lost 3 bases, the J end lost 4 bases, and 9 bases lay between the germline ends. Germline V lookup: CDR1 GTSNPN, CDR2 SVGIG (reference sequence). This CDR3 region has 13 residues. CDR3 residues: CAWRGLGTGELFF. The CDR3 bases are TGTGCCTGGAGGGGGCTCGGCACCGGGGAGCTGTTTTTT. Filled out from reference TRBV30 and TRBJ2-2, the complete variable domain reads SQTIHQWPATLVQPVGSPLSLECTVEGTSNPNLYWYRQAAGRGLQLLFYSVGIGQISSEVPQNLSASRPQDRQFILSSKKLLLSDSGFYLCAWRGLGTGELFFGEGSRLTVL.

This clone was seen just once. The DNA for the CDR3 is TGTGCCAGCGGACAGCGGAGCTCCTACGAGCAGTACTTC. This codes for CASGQRSSYEQYF. This chain links TRBV13 with TRBJ2-7, with D maybe TRBD1 (6 bases). The CDR3 extends over 13 amino acids. Germline CDR1 is PRHDT and CDR2 is FYEKMQ (reference sequence). V was trimmed by 8 bases and J by 0 bases, leaving 11 bases between them.

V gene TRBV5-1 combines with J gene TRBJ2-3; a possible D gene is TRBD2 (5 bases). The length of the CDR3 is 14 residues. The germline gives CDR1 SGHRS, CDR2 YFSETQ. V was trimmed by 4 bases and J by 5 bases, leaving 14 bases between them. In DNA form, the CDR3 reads TGCGCCAGCAGCGTTCACCGGGAAGGAGATACGCAGTATTTT. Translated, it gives CASSVHREGDTQYF. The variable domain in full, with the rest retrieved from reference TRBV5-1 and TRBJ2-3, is KAGVTQTPRYLIKTRGQQVTLSCSPISGHRSVSWYQQTPGQGLQFLFEYFSETQRNKGNFPGRFSGRQFSNSRSEMNVSTLELGDSALYLCASSVHREGDTQYFGPGTRLTVL.

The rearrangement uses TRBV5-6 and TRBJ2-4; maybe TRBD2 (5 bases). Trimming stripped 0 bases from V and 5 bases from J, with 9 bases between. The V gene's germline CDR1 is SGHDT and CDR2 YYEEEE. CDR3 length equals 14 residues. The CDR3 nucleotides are TGTGCCAGCAGCTTGGTCTCCGGGGAAAACATTCAGTACTTC. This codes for CASSLVSGENIQYF.

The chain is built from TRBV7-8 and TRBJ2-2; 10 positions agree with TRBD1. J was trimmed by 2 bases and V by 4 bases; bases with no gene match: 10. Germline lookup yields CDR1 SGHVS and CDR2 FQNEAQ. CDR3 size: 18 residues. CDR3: CASSSLPGQGKNTGELFF. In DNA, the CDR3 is TGTGCCAGCAGCTCGCTGCCGGGACAGGGGAAAAACACCGGGGAGCTGTTTTTT.

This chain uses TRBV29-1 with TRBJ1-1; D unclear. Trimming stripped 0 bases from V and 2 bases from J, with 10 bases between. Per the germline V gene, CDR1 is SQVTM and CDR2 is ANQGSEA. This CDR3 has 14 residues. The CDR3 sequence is CSVEEARFNTEAFF. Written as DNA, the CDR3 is TGCAGCGTTGAAGAGGCCCGATTCAACACTGAAGCTTTCTTT.

CDR3 nucleotides: TGTGCCAGCAGCGTAGCTCTTCGGCCTAGCGGGGGCCGGAACACCGGGGAGCTGTTTTTT. Amino acids: CASSVALRPSGGRNTGELFF. The gene calls are TRBV9 and TRBJ2-2; 10 bases agree with TRBD2. The CDR3 spans 20 residues. The V and J ends lost 0 bases and 1 base, in that order; junction bases with no gene match: 12. Per germline, CDR1 SGDLS and CDR2 YYNGEE.